What follows are 31 T cell receptor beta chains derived from one specimen sequenced in a study of spatial heterogeneity in lung cancer. Time point meaning: sample taken at primary tumor resection. For these TCRs, the target antigens are not known. Broader study findings: Tumor mutation counts were tracked by expanded intratumoral alpha and beta TCR counts.

Each CDR3 protein gets one entry after TCRdb re-called the 5' RACE reads with MiXCR. The sample lists about 13,000 distinct CDR3 sequences, approximately 5.6% occurring once. Source: lung tumor tissue, taken at surgery. The receptors originated from a female donor with early-stage non-small cell lung cancer.

This clonotype appeared many times. This beta chain is an unintended read in a library built for alpha chains; its size means little. The V and J genes are TRBV7-2 and TRBJ1-1; D remains ambiguous. There are 13 residues in the CDR3. The V end was cut by 2 bases, the J end by 5 bases, with 9 bases between. Germline V gene sequence: CDR1 SGHTA, CDR2 FQGNSA. CDR3 nucleotide sequence: TGTGCCAGCAGCTTAAGTACCCGGACTGAAGCTTTCTTT. Translation: CASSLSTRTEAFF.

This clonotype was seen repeatedly, ten times or more. In a library made to pick up alpha chains, this beta chain is a stray read with a size that means little. This chain connects TRBV6-2 or TRBV6-3 to TRBJ2-1, with D perhaps matching TRBD2 (6 bases). V was trimmed by 2 bases and J by 7 bases, leaving 12 bases between them. The CDR3 has 14 residues. Germline assignment: CDR1 MNHEY and CDR2 SVGEGT. CDR3 in amino acids: CASSYPFGGNEQFF. CDR3 coding DNA: TGTGCCAGCAGTTACCCCTTCGGGGGAAATGAGCAGTTCTTC.

In this sample, this clonotype is medium-sized. Because the library targeted alpha chains, this beta chain is an off-target read whose size means little. V usage is TRBV28 and J usage is TRBJ1-1; D gene ambiguous. The CDR3 runs to 13 residues. With 7 bases removed from V and 4 bases from J, the gap between germline ends came to 13 bases. Germline-derived CDR1 and CDR2 are MDHEN and SYDVKM. The CDR3 nucleotides are TGTGCCAGCACCCAGATGAGGATCACTGAAGCTTTCTTT. It yields the protein CASTQMRITEAFF.

This clonotype counts as medium-sized. An end of the junction does not agree with germline; a read error may underlie this. The library was designed around alpha chains, so this beta chain is a stray read whose abundance carries little weight. The chain carries TRBV7-7 and TRBJ2-2, with D maybe TRBD2 (5 bases). The length of the CDR3 is 16 residues. Looked up from germline, CDR1 is SSHAT and CDR2 is FNYEAQ (reference sequence). CDR3 nucleotide sequence: TGTGCTAGCAGTCCTATGGAGGACTCCTACACCGGGGAGCTGTTTTTT. It encodes CASSPMEDSYTGELFF.

This clonotype was counted at least ten times. Found in a library prepared for alpha chains, this beta chain is an off-target read, and its abundance has little meaning. The rearrangement joins TRBV7-9 to TRBJ1-6, with D maybe TRBD1 (5 bases). The CDR3 runs to 14 residues. The V end was cut by 1 base, the J end by 10 bases, with 11 bases between. Germline V gives CDR1 SEHNR, CDR2 FQNEAQ (reference sequence). DNA for the CDR3: TGTGCCAGCAGCTTAGATGGGGCCCCCTCACCCCTCCACTTT. Translation gives CASSLDGAPSPLHF.

By sample fraction, this clonotype is medium-sized (0.01 to 0.1%). With the library built for alpha chains, this beta chain is off target and its frequency is not meaningful. The gene calls are TRBV5-1 and TRBJ2-2; TRBD1 matches at 12 bases. The CDR3 consists of 16 residues. Losses at the gene ends were 7 bases for V and 3 bases for J; bases not matched to a gene: 7. CDR1 and CDR2 (germline): SGHRS, YFSETQ. This CDR3 reads CASVPGQGAHTGELFF. CDR3 coding DNA: TGCGCCAGCGTACCGGGACAGGGGGCTCACACCGGGGAGCTGTTTTTT. The variable domain in full, completed from reference TRBV5-1 and TRBJ2-2, reads KAGVTQTPRYLIKTRGQQVTLSCSPISGHRSVSWYQQTPGQGLQFLFEYFSETQRNKGNFPGRFSGRQFSNSRSEMNVSTLELGDSALYLCASVPGQGAHTGELFFGEGSRLTVL.

At least ten counts were recorded for this clonotype. Since the library was made to target alpha chains, this beta chain is a stray read and its abundance is not meaningful. The genes are TRBV7-2 and TRBJ2-1, with 11 bases that match TRBD2. Germline loops: CDR1 SGHTA, CDR2 FQGNSA. The CDR3 covers 16 residues. Trimming took 2 bases from V and 8 from J; bases not matched to a gene: 8. CDR3 sequence reads: CASSLRRLAGNDEQFF. CDR3 sequence (DNA): TGTGCCAGCAGCTTACGTCGACTAGCGGGGAACGATGAGCAGTTCTTC.

This clonotype was picked up one time. This beta chain lies outside the target of a library built for alpha chains; its clone size means little. The chain recombines TRBV28 with TRBJ1-2; D possibly corresponds to TRBD1 (6 bases). V lost 5 bases and J lost 4, with 14 bases in between. Germline loops: CDR1 MDHEN, CDR2 SYDVKM. The CDR3 loop spans 14 amino acids. The CDR3 reads CASSSTGTVYGYTF. The CDR3 coding sequence is TGTGCCAGCAGTAGCACAGGGACCGTCTATGGCTACACCTTC.

This clonotype was seen at least ten times. This beta chain is a stray read from a library made for alpha chains; its abundance is not meaningful. V gene TRBV10-3 combines with J gene TRBJ2-5; the D call may be TRBD1 or TRBD2 (6 bases each). The germline V and J ends were trimmed by 7 bases and 4 bases, with 25 bases remaining between them. Looked up from germline, CDR1 is ENHRY and CDR2 is SYGVKD. The CDR3 has 17 amino acids. CDR3 protein: CAIKSGRYDNRVETQYF. In DNA, the CDR3 is TGTGCCATCAAATCAGGGAGGTACGACAACAGGGTAGAGACCCAGTACTTC.

This clonotype was recorded at least ten times. Within a library made for alpha chains, this beta chain is off target, and its count is uninformative. The chain recombines TRBV3-1 with TRBJ2-7; 10 bases line up with TRBD1. The length of the CDR3 is 15 residues. Trimming removed 3 bases from V and 3 bases from J; junction bases left unmatched: 5. The germline gives CDR1 LGHDT, CDR2 YNNKEL (reference sequence). The CDR3 DNA reads TGTGCCAGCAGCCAGGACAGGGGGTACTTCTACGAGCAGTACTTC. It translates to CASSQDRGYFYEQYF.

This clonotype appeared many times. As an off-target read in a library built for alpha chains, this beta chain has a frequency of little significance. The chain couples TRBV6-2 or TRBV6-3 to TRBJ1-6, with no clear D. Germline CDR1 is MNHEY and CDR2 is SVGEGT. The V gene lost 5 bases and the J gene lost 7 bases, with 6 bases spanning the gap. CDR3 length: 12 residues. DNA for the CDR3: TGTGCCAGCAGTGACGCGAATTCACCCCTCCACTTT. Translating gives CASSDANSPLHF.

With regard to this clonotype: This beta chain is a stray sequence in a library constructed for alpha chains; its clone size is not meaningful. The J gene is TRBJ1-4, the V gene TRBV30; tentatively, D is TRBD1 (5 bases). V was shortened by 3 bases and J by 3 bases, with 8 bases between the two germline ends. The germline V gene has CDR1 GTSNPN and CDR2 SVGIG (reference sequence). The CDR3 has 13 residues. CDR3 loop: CAWRTASNEKLFF. In DNA form, the CDR3 reads TGTGCCTGGAGGACAGCTTCTAATGAAAAACTGTTTTTT.

This clonotype was recorded many times. For a library built for alpha chains, this beta chain is a stray read; little rests on its size. The chain carries TRBV3-1 and TRBJ2-3, with TRBD2 identical over 7 bases. Germline lookup yields CDR1 LGHDT and CDR2 YNNKEL (reference sequence). CDR3 length equals 16 residues. J was trimmed by 5 bases and V by 1 base; bases with no gene match: 9. The DNA of the CDR3 is TGTGCCAGCAGCCAAGCCGGGACTACTGGGGGAGATACGCAGTATTTT. As protein: CASSQAGTTGGDTQYF.

This clonotype rates as medium-sized. Little can be read into the size of this beta chain, an off-target read in a library designed for alpha chains. The gene calls are TRBV11-2 and TRBJ2-1, with TRBD2 identical over 14 bases. V shed 7 bases and J 6 bases; nucleotides not matched to a gene: 17. Per germline, CDR1 SGHAT and CDR2 FQNNGV. The CDR3 sequence is 19 residues long. The CDR3 bases are TGTGCCAGCACTCTTAGTGGGACTAGCGGGGGCCACCGGGTCAATGAGCAGTTCTTC. Protein: CASTLSGTSGGHRVNEQFF.

This clonotype was counted between two and nine times. This beta chain is off target for a library built for alpha chains, so its abundance means little. V gene TRBV7-2 combines with J gene TRBJ2-3; 9 bases agree with TRBD2. Losses at the gene ends were 3 bases for V and 4 bases for J; bases not matched to a gene: 5. The CDR3 is made up of 15 amino acids. Germline V gives CDR1 SGHTA, CDR2 FQGNSA. CDR3 amino acids: CASSFRGGASDTQYF. CDR3 nucleotide sequence: TGTGCCAGCAGCTTCCGCGGGGGGGCCTCAGATACGCAGTATTTT.

This clonotype has at least ten counts. At one of its ends the junction is not consistent with the germline gene, which may arise from a read error. A library made for alpha chains picked up this beta chain off target, so its size means little. This chain joins TRBV5-1 and TRBJ1-4; 8 positions agree with TRBD1. CDR3 size: 14 residues. Per the germline V gene, CDR1 is SGHRS and CDR2 is YFSETQ. The CDR3 DNA reads as TGCGCCAGCAGCCCCGGACAGGGAGCCAGACCAAGAACTTTT. As protein: CASSPGQGARPRTF.

This clonotype appeared many times. Being off target in a library aimed at alpha chains, this beta chain has a size of little meaning. The chain carries TRBV7-9 and TRBJ1-1; D is unresolved. The V gene's germline CDR1 is SEHNR and CDR2 FQNEAQ (reference sequence). This CDR3 comprises 13 residues. The ends were cut back, 2 bases at V and 1 base at J, with 5 bases in the middle. The CDR3 bases are TGTGCCAGCAGCTTAATTGGGAACACTGAAGCTTTCTTT. Protein product: CASSLIGNTEAFF.

The sample holds many counts of this clonotype. Because the library targeted alpha chains, this beta chain is an off-target read whose size means little. The J gene is TRBJ2-1, the V gene TRBV7-8; tentatively, D is TRBD1 or TRBD2 (5 bases each). This CDR3 is 17 amino acids long. Germline CDR1 is SGHVS and CDR2 is FQNEAQ. V was clipped by 0 bases and J by 5 bases, with 17 bases between them. CDR3 residues: CASSLAILRGKHNEQFF. Here the CDR3 DNA reads TGTGCCAGCAGCTTAGCCATTCTCCGGGGCAAACACAATGAGCAGTTCTTC.

This clonotype was picked up many times. Found in a library prepared for alpha chains, this beta chain is an off-target read, and its abundance has little meaning. The chain has TRBV7-2 and TRBJ2-2, with D unclear. This CDR3 has 14 amino acids. The germline V gene encodes CDR1 SGHTA and CDR2 FQGNSA. V was shortened by 2 bases and J by 4 bases, with 8 bases between the two germline ends. The CDR3 DNA follows: TGTGCCAGCAGCTTAATAGGCGTCACCGGGGAGCTGTTTTTT. Residues: CASSLIGVTGELFF.

This clonotype was recorded at least ten times. This beta chain slipped into a library made for alpha chains as a stray read, so its size is not meaningful. The CDR3 DNA sequence: TGTGCCAGCAGTAACCGACAGGGTCGCGAAAAACTGTTTTTT. As protein: CASSNRQGREKLFF. The V call is TRBV25-1, the J call TRBJ1-4; TRBD1 matches at 7 bases. V was pared by 5 bases and J by 8 bases, with 8 bases of the junction left unmatched. The CDR3 sequence is 14 residues long. Germline V gene lookup returns CDR1 MGHDK and CDR2 SYGVNS.

In its sample, this clonotype is medium-sized (0.01 to 0.1%). The library was designed around alpha chains, so this beta chain is a stray read whose abundance carries little weight. This chain links TRBV6-2 or TRBV6-3 with TRBJ2-1, with a weak D call TRBD1 (5 bases). Between the trimmed V and J ends, which lost 6 bases and 8 bases, there was a span of 20 bases. CDR1 and CDR2 from the germline V gene are MNHEY and SVGEGT. The CDR3 is 15 residues long. CDR3 amino acids: CASSPGIGPRDEQFF. As DNA, the CDR3 is TGTGCCAGCAGCCCAGGGATTGGCCCACGGGATGAGCAGTTCTTC.

This clonotype was observed many times. As an off-target read in a library built for alpha chains, this beta chain has a frequency of little significance. This chain connects TRBV28 to TRBJ2-1; D is possibly TRBD2 (6 bases). V lost 3 bases to trimming and J lost 0 bases, with 9 bases between them. This CDR3 is built from 15 residues. The germline V gene has CDR1 MDHEN and CDR2 SYDVKM. CDR3 protein: CASSFDGSSYNEQFF. CDR3 coding DNA: TGTGCCAGCAGTTTTGACGGGAGCTCCTACAATGAGCAGTTCTTC. Together with reference TRBV28 and TRBJ2-1, the CDR3 gives the full variable domain: DVKVTQSSRYLVKRTGEKVFLECVQDMDHENMFWYRQDPGLGLRLIYFSYDVKMKEKGDIPEGYSVSREKKERFSLILESASTNQTSMYLCASSFDGSSYNEQFFGPGTRLTVL.

This clonotype has ten or more counts. This beta chain lies outside the target of a library built for alpha chains; its clone size means little. V is TRBV2 and J is TRBJ2-2; possible D gene TRBD1, 6 bases. The germline CDR1 and CDR2 sequences are SNHLY and FYNNEI. This CDR3 has 18 amino acids. Deletions cut 7 bases from V and 3 bases from J, with 24 bases between. The CDR3 region has the DNA TGTGCCAGCATAGGGGGATCAGGACGTGATTTTTACACCGGGGAGCTGTTTTTT. Amino acids: CASIGGSGRDFYTGELFF.

This clonotype was picked up many times. Found in a library prepared for alpha chains, this beta chain is an off-target read, and its abundance has little meaning. The chain carries TRBV7-2 and TRBJ2-2; D perhaps matches TRBD1 (7 bases). The CDR3 runs 16 residues. Between the trimmed V and J ends, which lost 3 bases and 3 bases, there was a span of 14 bases. Germline loops: CDR1 SGHTA, CDR2 FQGNSA. The CDR3 sequence: CASSLVGRGDTGELFF. CDR3 in DNA: TGTGCCAGCAGCTTGGTCGGCAGGGGGGACACCGGGGAGCTGTTTTTT.

This clonotype occurred many times. This beta chain is an unintended read in a library built for alpha chains; its size means little. The chain employs TRBV10-3 and TRBJ2-5, with D hard to call. V shed 0 bases and J shed 3 bases, with 11 bases lying between them. CDR3 length: 15 residues. Germline loops: CDR1 ENHRY, CDR2 SYGVKD. CDR3 amino acids: CAISESLKREETQYF. In DNA form, the CDR3 reads TGTGCCATCAGTGAGTCGCTTAAAAGAGAAGAGACCCAGTACTTC.

This clonotype was seen repeatedly, ten times or more. Since it is a stray read in a library aimed at alpha chains, this beta chain has a size that is not meaningful. The genes are TRBV4-1 and TRBJ2-2; D is uncertain. CDR1 and CDR2 from the germline V gene are MGHRA and YSYEKL. The CDR3 runs 13 residues. Between the trimmed V and J ends, which lost 4 bases and 7 bases, there was a span of 10 bases. CDR3 DNA: TGCGCCAGCAGCCGATTACCAGACGGGGAGCTGTTTTTT. It codes for CASSRLPDGELFF.

This clonotype has more than one count but fewer than ten. This beta chain came through as a stray read in a library set up for alpha chains, and its size says little. The chain joins TRBV20-1 to TRBJ2-5; unclear D gene. The ends were cut back, 6 bases at V and 7 bases at J, with 12 bases in the middle. The CDR3 is 11 residues long. From germline, CDR1 is DFQATT and CDR2 SNEGSKA (reference sequence). CDR3 residues: CSAGLLWTQYF. DNA of the CDR3: TGCAGTGCCGGCCTCCTTTGGACCCAGTACTTC.

This clonotype appeared many times. With the library built for alpha chains, this beta chain is off target and its frequency is not meaningful. The V call is TRBV9, the J call TRBJ2-7, with D perhaps given as TRBD1 or TRBD2 (6 bases each). The CDR3 is made up of 13 amino acids. Trimming took off 2 bases at V and 3 bases at J, with 9 bases between the two ends. The germline CDR1 and CDR2 sequences are SGDLS and YYNGEE. CDR3 nucleotide sequence: TGTGCCAGCAGCGTGGAGGGGGACTACGAGCAGTACTTC. Its protein is CASSVEGDYEQYF.

This clonotype was seen ten or more times. The library was built for alpha chains, so this beta chain is an off-target read and its size means little. V gene TRBV4-3 combines with J gene TRBJ1-2; D is unresolved. The V gene's germline CDR1 is LGHNA and CDR2 YSLEER. V was pared by 5 bases and J by 7 bases, with 17 bases between. The CDR3 is made up of 14 amino acids. CDR3: CASSSNRGVGGYTF. Written as DNA, the CDR3 is TGCGCCAGCAGCTCAAACCGTGGGGTCGGTGGCTACACCTTC.

The table lists this clonotype with a count of one. This beta chain appears as a stray read in a library generated for alpha chains; its size is not informative. The gene calls are TRBV5-1 and TRBJ1-1; the D is unclear. This CDR3 spans 13 amino acids. Looked up from germline, CDR1 is SGHRS and CDR2 is YFSETQ. Deletions cut 0 bases from V and 5 bases from J, with 8 bases between. In DNA, the CDR3 is TGCGCCAGCAGCTTGGACCGGTGGACTGAAGCTTTCTTT. Protein: CASSLDRWTEAFF.

The sample holds many counts of this clonotype. The library was prepared for alpha chains; this beta chain is a stray read, so its frequency means little. V and J are TRBV12-3 or TRBV12-4 and TRBJ1-1; 10 positions agree with TRBD1. The junction had 9 bases not matched to a gene; V was cut back by 7 bases and J by 10 bases. This CDR3 region has 13 residues. The CDR3 is CASTIGTGAGAFF. As DNA, the CDR3 is TGTGCCAGCACCATCGGGACAGGGGCTGGAGCTTTCTTT.